The present entry profiles one T cell receptor beta chain with its context. Profiling relied on immunoSEQ multiplex PCR, and the TCRdb table lists in-frame clones only, not all of them. The data hold 600,000 or so clones, with approximately 87% observed a single time. This sample was included in a study of shared T cell receptors in the human thymus. The germline V gene has CDR1 SSHAT and CDR2 FNYEAQ (reference sequence). With 0 bases removed from V and 10 bases from J, the gap between germline ends came to 24 bases. The CDR3 is 17 residues long. The sample was also reused in another study, on human thymus T cells. That work states: Finnish infants who were healthy and having corrective surgery for congenital heart defects made up the donors. Resections from corrective heart surgery supplied the thymus tissue. What appeared biased in thymic and blood repertoires was the usage of V and J genes.

The sequenced sample consisted of thymocytes. The sequence came from a boy younger than two with a congenital heart defect. The V and J genes are TRBV7-7 and TRBJ2-5; perhaps TRBD2 as D (6 bases). DNA of the CDR3: TGTGCCAGCAGCTTAGCCGTTAACGGAGGGAATTCGTGCGACCAGTACTTC. As protein: CASSLAVNGGNSCDQYF.